The sample holds many counts of the clone carrying this TCR beta chain. TCRdb reprocessed the 5' RACE reads with MiXCR, giving one entry per CDR3 protein. The profile shows 430,000 or so distinct CDR3 sequences, about 24% of them singletons. The data were taken from a study of identical twins. Germline V gene lookup returns CDR1 DFQATT and CDR2 SNEGSKA (reference sequence). The CDR3 has 12 residues. Deletions cut 4 bases from V and 0 bases from J, with 6 bases between. These data were likewise used in another study, on T cells expressing NK-cell markers.

This sequence was found in a woman younger than 35 in good health. The material sequenced was CD4+ T cells sorted from blood. This chain joins TRBV20-1 and TRBJ1-1; D uncertain. The CDR3 is CSAIYMNTEAFF. The CDR3 DNA reads TGCAGTGCTATCTATATGAACACTGAAGCTTTCTTT.